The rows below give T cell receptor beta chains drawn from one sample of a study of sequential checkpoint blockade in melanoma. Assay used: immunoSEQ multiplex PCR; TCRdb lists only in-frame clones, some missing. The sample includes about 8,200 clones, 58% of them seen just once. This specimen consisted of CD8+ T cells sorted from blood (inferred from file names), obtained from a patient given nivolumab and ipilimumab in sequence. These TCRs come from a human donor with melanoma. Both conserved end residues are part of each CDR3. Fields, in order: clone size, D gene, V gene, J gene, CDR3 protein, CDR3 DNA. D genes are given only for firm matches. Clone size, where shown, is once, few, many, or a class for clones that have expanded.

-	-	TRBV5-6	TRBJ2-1	CASSPGTGDKFF	TGTGCCAGCAGCCCCGGGACTGGCGATAAGTTCTTC
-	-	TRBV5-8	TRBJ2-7	CASSTQGGYEQYF	TGTGCCAGCAGCACACAGGGTGGATACGAGCAGTACTTC
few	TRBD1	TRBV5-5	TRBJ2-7	CASSLGWGDRGHEQYF	TGTGCCAGCAGCTTAGGCTGGGGGGACAGGGGACACGAGCAGTACTTC
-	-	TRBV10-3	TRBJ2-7	CAIRGLGSSYEQYF	TGTGCCATCAGAGGACTGGGGAGCTCCTACGAGCAGTACTTC
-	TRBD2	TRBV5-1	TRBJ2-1	CASSISGTSSPNEQFF	TGCGCCAGCAGCATCTCCGGGACTAGCTCCCCCAATGAGCAGTTCTTC
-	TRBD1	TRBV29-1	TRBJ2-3	CSVEGQGASDTQYF	TGCAGCGTTGAAGGACAGGGAGCGTCGGATACGCAGTATTTT
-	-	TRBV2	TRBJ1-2	CASSEAGGGSGYTF	TGTGCCAGCAGTGAAGCCGGGGGGGGTAGTGGCTACACCTTC
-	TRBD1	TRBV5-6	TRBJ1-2	CASSLEGASGYTF	TGTGCCAGCAGCTTGGAGGGGGCAAGTGGCTACACCTTC
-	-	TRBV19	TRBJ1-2	CASSITQAVGYTF	TGTGCCAGTAGTATAACTCAGGCTGTTGGCTACACCTTC
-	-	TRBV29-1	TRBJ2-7	CRRRGGSYEQYF	TGCAGAAGACGGGGTGGATCCTACGAGCAGTACTTC
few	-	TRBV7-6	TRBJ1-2	CASSSESIGYTF	TGTGCCAGCAGCTCAGAAAGTATCGGCTACACCTTC
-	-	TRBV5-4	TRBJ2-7	CASSRRGVSYEQYF	TGTGCCAGCAGCCGGAGGGGAGTCTCCTACGAGCAGTACTTC
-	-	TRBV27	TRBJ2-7	CASSLSLGRTYEQYF	TGTGCCAGCAGTTTATCTCTCGGGAGAACCTACGAGCAGTACTTC
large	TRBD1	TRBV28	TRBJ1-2	CASSRTGGESYGYTF	TGTGCCAGCAGCCGTACAGGGGGCGAAAGCTATGGCTACACCTTC
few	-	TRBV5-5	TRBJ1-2	CASSPGRREGYTF	TGTGCCAGCAGCCCTGGGAGGCGGGAGGGCTACACCTTC
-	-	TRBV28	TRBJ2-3	CASSYGQFSTDTQYF	TGTGCCAGCAGTTATGGACAGTTTAGCACAGATACGCAGTATTTT
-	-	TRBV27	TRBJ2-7	CASSKLRGAIYEQYF	TGTGCCAGCAGTAAGCTAAGGGGCGCTATCTACGAGCAGTACTTC
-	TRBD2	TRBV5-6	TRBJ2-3	CASTNLGIAGGTDTQYF	TGTGCCAGCACCAACCTGGGGATCGCGGGGGGCACAGATACGCAGTATTTT
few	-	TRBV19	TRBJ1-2	CASSAYGYTF	TGTGCCAGTAGCGCGTATGGCTACACCTTC
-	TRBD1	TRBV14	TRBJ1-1	CASTPQGYTEAFF	TGTGCCAGCACCCCACAGGGGTACACTGAAGCTTTCTTT
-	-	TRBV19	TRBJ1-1	CASSIGGWTEAFF	TGTGCCAGTAGTATTGGAGGGTGGACTGAAGCTTTCTTT
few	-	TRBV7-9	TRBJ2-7	CASSLADSSYEQYF	TGTGCCAGCAGCTTGGCAGACAGCTCCTACGAGCAGTACTTC
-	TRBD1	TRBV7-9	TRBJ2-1	CASSSRDREGNEQFF	TGTGCCAGCAGCTCCCGGGACAGGGAGGGCAATGAGCAGTTCTTC
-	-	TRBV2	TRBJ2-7	CASSEATGAYDEQYF	TGTGCCAGCAGTGAAGCGACAGGCGCATACGACGAGCAGTACTTC
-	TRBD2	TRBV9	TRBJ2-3	CASSAPSWAAGDTDTQYF	TGTGCCAGCAGCGCCCCGAGTTGGGCAGCGGGAGACACAGATACGCAGTATTTT
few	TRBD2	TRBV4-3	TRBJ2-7	CASSHGTSGYEQYF	TGCGCCAGCAGCCATGGGACTAGCGGGTACGAGCAGTACTTC